The 9 T cell receptor beta chains below were found in one sample sequenced in a study of stem cell transplantation in POMP-related autoinflammatory disease. The protocol was immunoSEQ multiplex PCR, while the TCRdb copy is restricted to in-frame clones and leaves out a portion. The table shows tens of thousands of clones, with approximately 91% occurring only once. The specimen comprised CD4+ T cells from PBMCs, sampled after stem cell transplantation. The origin of the receptors is a human patient with POMP-related autoinflammation and immune dysregulation (PRAID). These T cells may partly come from the graft donor.

This sequence joins TRBV30 and TRBJ2-7; possibly TRBD1 for D (6 bases). The V and J ends lost 2 bases and 3 bases respectively, with 11 bases between them. Germline V CDR1 and CDR2: GTSNPN, SVGIG (reference sequence). This CDR3 comprises 13 residues. CDR3 in amino acids: CAWSTGQFYEQYF. CDR3 nucleotide sequence: TGTGCCTGGAGTACGGGACAATTCTACGAGCAGTACTTC. Variable domain in full (rest from reference TRBV30 and TRBJ2-7): SQTIHQWPATLVQPVGSPLSLECTVEGTSNPNLYWYRQAAGRGLQLLFYSVGIGQISSEVPQNLSASRPQDRQFILSSKKLLLSDSGFYLCAWSTGQFYEQYFGPGTRLTVT.

This rearrangement joins TRBV5-1 to TRBJ2-7, with 7 bases fitting TRBD2. The CDR3 is made up of 14 amino acids. V was pared by 4 bases and J by 2 bases, with 6 bases of the junction left unmatched. Germline V gene lookup returns CDR1 SGHRS and CDR2 YFSETQ. CDR3 in DNA: TGCGCCAGCAGCCAACGGGAGGACCCCTACGAGCAGTACTTC. This gives the protein CASSQREDPYEQYF. Full variable domain (outside the CDR3, taken from reference TRBV5-1 and TRBJ2-7): KAGVTQTPRYLIKTRGQQVTLSCSPISGHRSVSWYQQTPGQGLQFLFEYFSETQRNKGNFPGRFSGRQFSNSRSEMNVSTLELGDSALYLCASSQREDPYEQYFGPGTRLTVT.

This clone occurred once. This chain joins TRBV5-1 and TRBJ2-3; D may be TRBD2 (5 bases). Deletions cut 4 bases from V and 5 bases from J, with 5 bases between. The CDR3 spans 11 residues. Germline V gene sequence: CDR1 SGHRS, CDR2 YFSETQ. The CDR3 nucleotides read TGCGCCAGCAGCCGGGGAGATACGCAGTATTTT. Translated: CASSRGDTQYF.

The gene calls are TRBV6-1 and TRBJ2-5, with 11 positions matching TRBD2. The length of the CDR3 is 16 residues. Germline assignment: CDR1 MNHNS and CDR2 SASEGT. V lost 2 bases and J lost 5; bases outside the gene matches: 7. CDR3 amino acids: CASSESLAGGLETQYF. The CDR3 DNA is TGTGCCAGCAGTGAATCGCTAGCGGGGGGCCTGGAGACCCAGTACTTC.

The V gene is TRBV5-1, the J gene TRBJ2-2; 7 nucleotides agree with TRBD2. Germline CDR1 and CDR2: SGHRS and YFSETQ. With V trimmed by 0 bases and J by 1 base, 3 bases remained unmatched. CDR3 length: 16 residues. CDR3 nucleotide sequence: TGCGCCAGCAGCTTGGTCGGGACTATGAACACCGGGGAGCTGTTTTTT. Protein product: CASSLVGTMNTGELFF.

The V call is TRBV5-1, the J call TRBJ2-3; TRBD1 aligns across 7 bases. J was trimmed by 1 base and V by 3 bases; bases with no gene match: 5. Germline V CDR1 and CDR2: SGHRS, YFSETQ. The CDR3 spans 15 residues. This chain's CDR3 is CASSSLGQRTDTQYF. CDR3 coding DNA: TGCGCCAGCAGCTCGTTGGGACAGCGCACAGATACGCAGTATTTT.

The rearrangement uses TRBV6-1 and TRBJ1-5; D not certain. V was trimmed by 2 bases and J by 4 bases, leaving 9 bases between them. Germline V gene data show CDR1 as MNHNS and CDR2 as SASEGT. CDR3 length equals 14 residues. Here the CDR3 DNA reads TGTGCCAGCAGTGAACTAGGAGGAAATCAGCCCCAGCATTTT. This encodes CASSELGGNQPQHF.

J is TRBJ2-1 and V is TRBV19; no clear D gene. The CDR3 consists of 12 residues. Germline-derived CDR1 and CDR2 are LNHDA and SQIVND (reference sequence). Trimming took off 5 bases at V and 5 bases at J, with 7 bases between the two ends. The CDR3 region has the DNA TGTGCCAGTAGTCGGGTCCACAATGAGCAGTTCTTC. This translates into CASSRVHNEQFF.

This sequence joins TRBV29-1 and TRBJ2-7, with TRBD1 as a possible D gene (5 bases). Germline CDR1 is SQVTM and CDR2 is ANQGSEA. The CDR3 loop spans 12 amino acids. Trimming stripped 5 bases from V and 3 bases from J, with 11 bases between. This CDR3 is CSVLGRGYEQYF. DNA of the CDR3: TGCAGCGTTCTCGGTAGGGGCTACGAGCAGTACTTC.